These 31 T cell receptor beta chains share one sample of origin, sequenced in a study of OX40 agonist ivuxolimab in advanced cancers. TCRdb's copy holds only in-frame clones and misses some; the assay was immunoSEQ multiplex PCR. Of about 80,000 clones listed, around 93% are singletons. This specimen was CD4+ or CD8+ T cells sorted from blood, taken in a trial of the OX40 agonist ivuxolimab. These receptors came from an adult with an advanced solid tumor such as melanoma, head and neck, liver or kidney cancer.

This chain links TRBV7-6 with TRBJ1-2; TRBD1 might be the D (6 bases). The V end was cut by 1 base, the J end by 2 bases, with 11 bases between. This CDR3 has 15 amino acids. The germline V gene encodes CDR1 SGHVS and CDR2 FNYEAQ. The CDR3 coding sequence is TGTGCCAGCAGCTTAGACAGGGCTCACAACTATGGCTACACCTTC. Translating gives CASSLDRAHNYGYTF.

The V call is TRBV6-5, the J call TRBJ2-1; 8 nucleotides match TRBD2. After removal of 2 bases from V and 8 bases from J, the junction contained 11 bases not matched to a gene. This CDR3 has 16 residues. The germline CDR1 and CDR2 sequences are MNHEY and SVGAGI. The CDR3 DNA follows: TGTGCCAGCAGTTACGTCGGCGGGGGGCCAGGTGATGAGCAGTTCTTC. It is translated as CASSYVGGGPGDEQFF.

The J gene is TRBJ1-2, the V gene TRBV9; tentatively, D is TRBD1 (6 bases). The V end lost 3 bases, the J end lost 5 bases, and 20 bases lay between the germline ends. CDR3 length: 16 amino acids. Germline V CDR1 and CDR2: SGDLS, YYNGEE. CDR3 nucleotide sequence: TGTGCCAGCAGCGGGACAGTCCTCCTCACTGAATATGGCTACACCTTC. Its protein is CASSGTVLLTEYGYTF.

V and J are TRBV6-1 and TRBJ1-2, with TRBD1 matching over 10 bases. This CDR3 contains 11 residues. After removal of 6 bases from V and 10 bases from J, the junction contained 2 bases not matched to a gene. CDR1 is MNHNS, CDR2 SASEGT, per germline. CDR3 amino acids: CASRDRGNYTF. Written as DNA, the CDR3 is TGTGCCAGCAGGGACAGGGGGAACTACACCTTC.

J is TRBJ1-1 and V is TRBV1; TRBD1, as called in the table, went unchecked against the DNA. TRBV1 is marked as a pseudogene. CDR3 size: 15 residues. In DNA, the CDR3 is TGCACCAGCAGCCTTCCCGGACAGGGGGCTTTTTTGGCTTTCTTT. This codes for CTSSLPGQGAFLAFF.

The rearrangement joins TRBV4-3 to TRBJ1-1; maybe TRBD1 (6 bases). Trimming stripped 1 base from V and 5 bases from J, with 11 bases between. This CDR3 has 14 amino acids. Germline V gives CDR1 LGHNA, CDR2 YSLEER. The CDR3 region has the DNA TGCGCCAGCAGCCAAGTGGGGGGGCCGACTGAAGCTTTCTTT. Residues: CASSQVGGPTEAFF.

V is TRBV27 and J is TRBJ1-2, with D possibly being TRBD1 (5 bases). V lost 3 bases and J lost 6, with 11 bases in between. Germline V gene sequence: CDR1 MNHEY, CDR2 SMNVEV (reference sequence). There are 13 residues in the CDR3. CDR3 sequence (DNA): TGTGCCAGCAGTTTGTCGCAGGGAAATGGCTACACCTTC. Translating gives CASSLSQGNGYTF.

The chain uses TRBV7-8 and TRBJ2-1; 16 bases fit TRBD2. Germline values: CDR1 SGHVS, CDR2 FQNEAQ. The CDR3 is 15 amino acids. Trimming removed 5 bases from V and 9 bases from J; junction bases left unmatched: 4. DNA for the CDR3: TGTGCCAGCAGCCTGGGACTAGCGGGGGGGCTTGAGCAGTTCTTC. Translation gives CASSLGLAGGLEQFF.

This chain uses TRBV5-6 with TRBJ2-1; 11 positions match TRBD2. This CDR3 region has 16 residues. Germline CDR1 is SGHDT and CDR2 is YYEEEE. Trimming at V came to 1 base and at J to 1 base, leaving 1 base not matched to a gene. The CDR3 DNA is TGTGCCAGCAGCTTGCTAGCGGGGGGTTCCTACAATGAGCAGTTCTTC. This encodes CASSLLAGGSYNEQFF.

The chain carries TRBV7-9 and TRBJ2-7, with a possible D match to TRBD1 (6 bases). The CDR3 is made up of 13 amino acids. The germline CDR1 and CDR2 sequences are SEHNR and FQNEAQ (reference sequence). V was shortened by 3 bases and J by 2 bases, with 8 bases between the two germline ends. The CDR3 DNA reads TGTGCCAGCAGCTTTGCAGGGGCCTACGAGCAGTACTTC. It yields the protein CASSFAGAYEQYF.

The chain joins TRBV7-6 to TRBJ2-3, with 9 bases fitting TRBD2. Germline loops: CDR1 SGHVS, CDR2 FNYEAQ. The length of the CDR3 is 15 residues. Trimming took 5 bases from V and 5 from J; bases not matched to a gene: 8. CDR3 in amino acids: CASSILAGVGDTQYF. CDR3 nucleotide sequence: TGTGCCAGCAGCATATTAGCGGGGGTGGGAGATACGCAGTATTTT.

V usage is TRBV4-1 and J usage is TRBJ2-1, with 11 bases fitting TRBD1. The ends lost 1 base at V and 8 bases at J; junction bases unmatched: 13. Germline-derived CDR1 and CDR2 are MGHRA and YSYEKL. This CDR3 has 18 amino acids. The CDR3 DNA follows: TGCGCCAGCAGCCAAGGAGGACCGGGACAGGGGGGGGTCTATGAGCAGTTCTTC. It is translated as CASSQGGPGQGGVYEQFF.

CDR3 sequence reads: CASSVLAGQETQYF. The CDR3 DNA reads TGTGCCAGCAGCGTCCTAGCGGGGCAAGAGACCCAGTACTTC. The chain has TRBV9 and TRBJ2-5, with 9 nucleotides matching TRBD2. V lost 2 bases to trimming and J lost 2 bases; unmatched junction nucleotides: 1. There are 14 residues in the CDR3. Germline CDR1 SGDLS, CDR2 YYNGEE.

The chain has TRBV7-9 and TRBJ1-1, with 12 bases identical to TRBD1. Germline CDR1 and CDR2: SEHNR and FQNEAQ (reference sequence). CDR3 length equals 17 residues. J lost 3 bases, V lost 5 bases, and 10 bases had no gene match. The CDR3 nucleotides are TGTGCCAGCAGCCCCAGGGACAGGGGGCCCGCCGACACTGAAGCTTTCTTT. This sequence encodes CASSPRDRGPADTEAFF.

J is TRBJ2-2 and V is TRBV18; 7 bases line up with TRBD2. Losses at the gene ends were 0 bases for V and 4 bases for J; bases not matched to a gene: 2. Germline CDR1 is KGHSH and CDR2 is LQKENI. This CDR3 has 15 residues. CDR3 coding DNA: TGTGCCAGCTCACCACCGCCTAGCGGCACCGGGGAGCTGTTTTTT. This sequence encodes CASSPPPSGTGELFF.

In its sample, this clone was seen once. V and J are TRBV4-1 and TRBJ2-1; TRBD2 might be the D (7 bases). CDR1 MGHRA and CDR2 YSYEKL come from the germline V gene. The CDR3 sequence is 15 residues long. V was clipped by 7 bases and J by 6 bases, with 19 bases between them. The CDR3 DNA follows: TGCGCCAGCATCCCTAATGGGGGGGCCGGCAATGAGCAGTTCTTC. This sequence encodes CASIPNGGAGNEQFF.

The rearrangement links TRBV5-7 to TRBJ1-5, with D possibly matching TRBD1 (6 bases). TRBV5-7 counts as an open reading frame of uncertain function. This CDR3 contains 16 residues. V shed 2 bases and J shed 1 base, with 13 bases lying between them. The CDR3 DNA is TGTGCCAGCAGCTTCGGGGGGCGCGGGAGCAATCAGCCCCAGCATTTT. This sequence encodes CASSFGGRGSNQPQHF.

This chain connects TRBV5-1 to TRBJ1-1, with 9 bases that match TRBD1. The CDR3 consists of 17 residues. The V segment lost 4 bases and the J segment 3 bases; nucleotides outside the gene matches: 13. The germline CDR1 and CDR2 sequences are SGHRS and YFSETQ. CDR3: CASSLGTGRMGDTEAFF. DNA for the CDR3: TGCGCCAGCAGCCTGGGGACAGGGAGAATGGGGGACACTGAAGCTTTCTTT.

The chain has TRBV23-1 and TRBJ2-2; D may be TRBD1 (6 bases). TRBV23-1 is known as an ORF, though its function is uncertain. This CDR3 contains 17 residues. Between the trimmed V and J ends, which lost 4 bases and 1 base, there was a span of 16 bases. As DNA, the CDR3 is TGCGCCAGCAGTCCTACTTGGCGGACAGTGAACACCGGGGAGCTGTTTTTT. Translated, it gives CASSPTWRTVNTGELFF.

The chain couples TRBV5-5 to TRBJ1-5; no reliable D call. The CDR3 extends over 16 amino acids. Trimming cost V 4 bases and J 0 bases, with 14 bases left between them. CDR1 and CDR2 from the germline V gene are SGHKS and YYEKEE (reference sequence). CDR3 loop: CASSPEGPPSNQPQHF. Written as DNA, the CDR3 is TGTGCCAGCAGCCCGGAGGGTCCCCCTAGCAATCAGCCCCAGCATTTT.

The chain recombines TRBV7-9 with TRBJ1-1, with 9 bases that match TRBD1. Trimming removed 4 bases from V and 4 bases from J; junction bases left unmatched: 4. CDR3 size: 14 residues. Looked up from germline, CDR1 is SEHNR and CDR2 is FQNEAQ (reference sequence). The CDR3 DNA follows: TGTGCCAGCAGCTCGACAGGGGGAGGCACTGAAGCTTTCTTT. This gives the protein CASSSTGGGTEAFF.

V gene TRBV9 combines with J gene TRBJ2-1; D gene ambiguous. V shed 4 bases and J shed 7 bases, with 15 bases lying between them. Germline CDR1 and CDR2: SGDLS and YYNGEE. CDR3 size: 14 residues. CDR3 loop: CASSPSGDGNEQFF. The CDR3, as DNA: TGTGCCAGCAGCCCGAGTGGGGATGGGAATGAGCAGTTCTTC.

This CDR3 is CAISEGGTSGEQYF. The CDR3 DNA reads TGTGCCATCAGTGAAGGTGGGACCTCGGGCGAGCAGTACTTC. The chain joins TRBV10-3 to TRBJ2-7, with D tentatively TRBD1 or TRBD2 (5 bases each). V was trimmed by 3 bases and J by 6 bases, leaving 15 bases between them. CDR3 length equals 14 residues. Germline V lookup: CDR1 ENHRY, CDR2 SYGVKD.

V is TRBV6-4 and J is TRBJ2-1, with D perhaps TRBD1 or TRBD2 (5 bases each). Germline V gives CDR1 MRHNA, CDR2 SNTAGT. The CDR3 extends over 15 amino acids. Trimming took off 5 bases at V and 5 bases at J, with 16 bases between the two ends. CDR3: CASSPLGPTDNEQFF. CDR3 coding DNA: TGTGCCAGCAGTCCTTTGGGACCAACAGACAATGAGCAGTTCTTC.

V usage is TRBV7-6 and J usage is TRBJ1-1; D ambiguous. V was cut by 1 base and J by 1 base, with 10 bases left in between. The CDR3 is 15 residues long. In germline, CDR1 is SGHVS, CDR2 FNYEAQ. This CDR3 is CASSLEVSPNTEAFF. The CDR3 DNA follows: TGTGCCAGCAGCTTAGAGGTGTCGCCGAACACTGAAGCTTTCTTT.

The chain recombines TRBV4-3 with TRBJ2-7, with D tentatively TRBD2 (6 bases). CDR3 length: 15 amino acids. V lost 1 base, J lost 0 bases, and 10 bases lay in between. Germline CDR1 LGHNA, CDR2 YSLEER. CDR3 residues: CASSQVGGSSYEQYF. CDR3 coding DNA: TGCGCCAGCAGCCAAGTTGGAGGGAGCTCCTACGAGCAGTACTTC.

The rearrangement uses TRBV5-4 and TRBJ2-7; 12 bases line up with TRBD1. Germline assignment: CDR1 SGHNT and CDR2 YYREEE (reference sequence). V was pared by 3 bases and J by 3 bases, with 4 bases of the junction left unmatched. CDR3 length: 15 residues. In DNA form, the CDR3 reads TGTGCCAGCAGCTGGGGGACAGGGGGCTTCTACGAGCAGTACTTC. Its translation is CASSWGTGGFYEQYF.

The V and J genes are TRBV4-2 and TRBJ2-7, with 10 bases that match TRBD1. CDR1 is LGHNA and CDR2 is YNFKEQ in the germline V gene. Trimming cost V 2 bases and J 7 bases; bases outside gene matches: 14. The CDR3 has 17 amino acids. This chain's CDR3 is CASSQSPPGQGVAEQYF. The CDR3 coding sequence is TGTGCCAGCAGCCAATCCCCGCCCGGACAGGGGGTGGCTGAGCAGTACTTC.

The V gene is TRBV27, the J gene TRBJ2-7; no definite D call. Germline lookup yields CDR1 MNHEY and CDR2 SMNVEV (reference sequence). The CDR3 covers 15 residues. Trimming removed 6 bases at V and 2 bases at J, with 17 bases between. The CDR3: CASSDPRKPPYEQYF. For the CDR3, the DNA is TGTGCCAGCAGCGACCCTAGGAAACCTCCCTACGAGCAGTACTTC.

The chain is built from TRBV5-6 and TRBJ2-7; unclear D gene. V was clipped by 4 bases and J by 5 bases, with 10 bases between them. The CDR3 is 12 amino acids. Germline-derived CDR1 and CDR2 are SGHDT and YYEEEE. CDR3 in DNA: TGTGCCAGCAGCCCCTCATCCCACGAGCAGTACTTC. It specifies CASSPSSHEQYF.

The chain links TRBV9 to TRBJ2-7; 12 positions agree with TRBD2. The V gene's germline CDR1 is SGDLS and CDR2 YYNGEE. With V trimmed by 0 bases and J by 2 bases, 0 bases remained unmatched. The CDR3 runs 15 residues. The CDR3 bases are TGTGCCAGCAGCGTAGGGACTAGCGGGACCTACGAGCAGTACTTC. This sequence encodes CASSVGTSGTYEQYF.